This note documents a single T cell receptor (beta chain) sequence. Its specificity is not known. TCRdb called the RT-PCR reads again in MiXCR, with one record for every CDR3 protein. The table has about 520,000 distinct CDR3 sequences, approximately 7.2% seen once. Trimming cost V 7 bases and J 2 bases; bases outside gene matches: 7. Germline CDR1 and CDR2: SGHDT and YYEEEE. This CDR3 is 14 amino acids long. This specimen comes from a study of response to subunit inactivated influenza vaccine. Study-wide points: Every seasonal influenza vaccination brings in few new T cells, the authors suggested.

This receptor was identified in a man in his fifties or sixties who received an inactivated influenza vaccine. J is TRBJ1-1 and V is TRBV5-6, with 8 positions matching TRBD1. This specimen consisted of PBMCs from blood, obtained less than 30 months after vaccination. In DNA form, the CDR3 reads TGTGCCAGCGGGCTTCCAGGGGGCAACACTGAAGCTTTCTTT. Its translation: CASGLPGGNTEAFF.